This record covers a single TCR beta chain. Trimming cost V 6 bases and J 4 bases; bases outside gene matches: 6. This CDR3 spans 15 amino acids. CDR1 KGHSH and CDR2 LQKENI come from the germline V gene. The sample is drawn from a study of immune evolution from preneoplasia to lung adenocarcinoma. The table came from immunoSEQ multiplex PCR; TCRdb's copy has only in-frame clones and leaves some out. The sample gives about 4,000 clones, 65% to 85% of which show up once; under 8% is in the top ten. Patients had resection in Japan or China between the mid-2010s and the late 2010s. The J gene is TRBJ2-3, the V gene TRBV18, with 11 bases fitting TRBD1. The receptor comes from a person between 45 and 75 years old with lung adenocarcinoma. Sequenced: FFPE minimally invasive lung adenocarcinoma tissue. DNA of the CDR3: TGTGCCAGCTCGCAGGGACAGGGGGTCCCAGATACGCAGTATTTT. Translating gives CASSQGQGVPDTQYF.